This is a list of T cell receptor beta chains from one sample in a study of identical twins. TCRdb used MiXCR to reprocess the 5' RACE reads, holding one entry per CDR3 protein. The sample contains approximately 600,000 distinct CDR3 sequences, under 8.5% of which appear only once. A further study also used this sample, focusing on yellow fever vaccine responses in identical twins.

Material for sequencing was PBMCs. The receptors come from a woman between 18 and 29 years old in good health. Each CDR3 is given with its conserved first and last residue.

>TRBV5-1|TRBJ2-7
CASSFERGQQYF
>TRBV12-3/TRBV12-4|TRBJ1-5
CASNGDRVGQPQHF
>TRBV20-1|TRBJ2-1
CSASGTSGNYNEQFF
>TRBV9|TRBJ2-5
CASSVSIGQGGETQYF
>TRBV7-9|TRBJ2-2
CASSISGSSKTGELFF
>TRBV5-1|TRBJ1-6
CASSPRESGGNSPLHF
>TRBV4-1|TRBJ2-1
CASSQGYGSLFF
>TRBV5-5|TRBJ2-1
CASSRTGAVGEQFF
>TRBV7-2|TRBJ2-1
CASSLASSLDEQFF
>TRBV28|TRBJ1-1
CASIWGTVTGTEAFF
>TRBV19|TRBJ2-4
CASSLTTLSGTSGRMAKNIQYF
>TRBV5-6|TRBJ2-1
CASSLSPGTANEQFF
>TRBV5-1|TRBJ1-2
CASSLEDGWPYGYTF
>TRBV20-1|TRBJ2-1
CSARGPGSATSGNEQFF
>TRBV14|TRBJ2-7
CASSPGTSLFLRFGEQYF
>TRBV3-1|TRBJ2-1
CASSRTSGGSSEQFF
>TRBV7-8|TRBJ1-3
CASSLGGGLGDTIYF
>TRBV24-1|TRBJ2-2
CATEAQVRTGELFF
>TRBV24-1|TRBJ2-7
CATSDLWEQYF
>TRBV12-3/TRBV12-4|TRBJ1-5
CASSYRHTGQPQHF
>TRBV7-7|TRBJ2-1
CASSLGGSGEQFF
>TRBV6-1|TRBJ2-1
CASRELAGRATVYNEQFF
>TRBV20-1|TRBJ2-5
CSARDVGSQYF
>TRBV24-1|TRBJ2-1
CATSDLQLTHEQFF
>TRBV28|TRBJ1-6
CASSSPQTGLNSPLHF
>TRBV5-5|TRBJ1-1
CASSYIQGTNTEAFF
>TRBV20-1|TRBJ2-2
CSARRQGEAGELFF
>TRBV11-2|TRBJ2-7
CASSTRTSGGYEQYF
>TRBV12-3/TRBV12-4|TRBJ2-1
CAIRSRGGSYNEQFF
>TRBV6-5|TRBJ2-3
CASSYSLRGRLSDTQYF
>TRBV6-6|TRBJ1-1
CASSPGPGEAFF
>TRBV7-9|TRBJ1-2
CASSPMTGANYGYTF
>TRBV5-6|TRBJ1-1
CASSPGGGLSNTEAFF
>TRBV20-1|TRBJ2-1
CSAPSPLREGRYNEQFF
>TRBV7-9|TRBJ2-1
CASSSGTRYNEQFF
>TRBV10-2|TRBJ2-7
CASQGWGYEQYF
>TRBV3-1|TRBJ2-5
CASSRDNLISGRETQYF
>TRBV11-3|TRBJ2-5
CASSPNSGTSIETQYF
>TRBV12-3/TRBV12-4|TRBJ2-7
CASSFFGRTYEQYF
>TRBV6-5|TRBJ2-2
CASSYPTGTSGRVGGELFF
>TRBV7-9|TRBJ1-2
CASSLGGQDYGYTF
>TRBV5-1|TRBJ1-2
CASSPGQAVGYTF
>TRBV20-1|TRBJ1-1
CTSTGGSGTTEAFF
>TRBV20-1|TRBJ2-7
CSARSLAGLYEQYF
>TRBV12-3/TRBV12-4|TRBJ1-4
CASNDPGQGVEKLFF
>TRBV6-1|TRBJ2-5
CASSPGTPSSAQYF
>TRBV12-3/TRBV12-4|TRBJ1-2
CASGAGGLGNYGYTF
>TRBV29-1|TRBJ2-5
CSVDGSLEETQYF
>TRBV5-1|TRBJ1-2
CASSEDRGYGYTF
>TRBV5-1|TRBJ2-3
CASSYFGTSGDTQYF
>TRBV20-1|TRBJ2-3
CSAQVSGRAVSDTQYF